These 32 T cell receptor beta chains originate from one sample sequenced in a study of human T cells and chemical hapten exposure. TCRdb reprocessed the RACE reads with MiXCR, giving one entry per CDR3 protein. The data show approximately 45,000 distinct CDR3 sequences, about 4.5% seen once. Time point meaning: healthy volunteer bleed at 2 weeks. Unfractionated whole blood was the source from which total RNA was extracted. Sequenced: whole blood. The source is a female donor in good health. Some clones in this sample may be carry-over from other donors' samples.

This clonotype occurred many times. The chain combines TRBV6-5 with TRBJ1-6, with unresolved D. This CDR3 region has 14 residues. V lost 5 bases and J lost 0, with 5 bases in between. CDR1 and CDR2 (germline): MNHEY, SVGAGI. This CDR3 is CASSRSSYNSPLHF. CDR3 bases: TGTGCCAGCAGTCGATCCTCCTATAATTCACCCCTCCACTTT.

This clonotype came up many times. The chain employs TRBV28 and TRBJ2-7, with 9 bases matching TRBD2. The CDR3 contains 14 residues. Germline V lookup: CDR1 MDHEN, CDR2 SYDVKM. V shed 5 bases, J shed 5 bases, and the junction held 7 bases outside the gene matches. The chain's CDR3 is CASSRGGASHEQYF. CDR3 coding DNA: TGTGCCAGCAGTCGCGGGGGGGCGTCCCACGAGCAGTACTTC. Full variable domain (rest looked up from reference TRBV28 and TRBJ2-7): DVKVTQSSRYLVKRTGEKVFLECVQDMDHENMFWYRQDPGLGLRLIYFSYDVKMKEKGDIPEGYSVSREKKERFSLILESASTNQTSMYLCASSRGGASHEQYFGPGTRLTVT.

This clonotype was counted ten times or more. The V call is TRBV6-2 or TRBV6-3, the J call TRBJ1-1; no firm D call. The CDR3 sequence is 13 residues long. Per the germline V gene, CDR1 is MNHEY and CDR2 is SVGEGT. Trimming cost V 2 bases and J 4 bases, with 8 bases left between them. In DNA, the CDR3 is TGTGCCAGCAGTTACGGGGATAGCACTGAAGCTTTCTTT. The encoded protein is CASSYGDSTEAFF.

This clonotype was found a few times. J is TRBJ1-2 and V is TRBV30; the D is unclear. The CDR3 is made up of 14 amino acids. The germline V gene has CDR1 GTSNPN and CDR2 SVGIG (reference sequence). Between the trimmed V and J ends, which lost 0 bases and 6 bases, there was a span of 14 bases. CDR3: CAWSVPGLSDGYTF. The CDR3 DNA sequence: TGTGCCTGGAGTGTCCCAGGTTTGTCGGATGGCTACACCTTC.

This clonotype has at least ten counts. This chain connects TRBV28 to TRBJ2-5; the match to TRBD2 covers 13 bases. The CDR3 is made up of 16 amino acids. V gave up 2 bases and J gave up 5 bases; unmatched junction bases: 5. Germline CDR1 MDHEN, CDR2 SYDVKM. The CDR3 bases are TGTGCCAGCAGTTTAGCGACTAGCGGGGGGCTGGAGACCCAGTACTTC. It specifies CASSLATSGGLETQYF.

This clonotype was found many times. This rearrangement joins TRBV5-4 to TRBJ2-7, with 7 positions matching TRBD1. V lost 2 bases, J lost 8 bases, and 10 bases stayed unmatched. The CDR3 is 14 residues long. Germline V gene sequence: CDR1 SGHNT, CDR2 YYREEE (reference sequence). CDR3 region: CASSLTSGQPQQYF. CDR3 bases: TGTGCCAGCAGCTTAACATCGGGACAGCCTCAGCAGTACTTC.

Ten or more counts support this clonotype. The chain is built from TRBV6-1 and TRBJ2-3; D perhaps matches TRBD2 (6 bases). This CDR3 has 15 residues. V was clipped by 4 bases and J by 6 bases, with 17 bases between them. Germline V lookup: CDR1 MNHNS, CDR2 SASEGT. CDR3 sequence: CASSAGTLGRDTQYF. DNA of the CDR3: TGTGCCAGCAGTGCAGGGACCCTAGGGAGGGATACGCAGTATTTT.

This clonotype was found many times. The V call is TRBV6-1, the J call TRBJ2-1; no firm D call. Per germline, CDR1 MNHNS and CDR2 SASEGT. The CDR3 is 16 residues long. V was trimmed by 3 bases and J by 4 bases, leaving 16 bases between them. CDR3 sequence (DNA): TGTGCCAGCAGTGAGGAGACACGGTGGGGTTACAATGAGCAGTTCTTC. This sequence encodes CASSEETRWGYNEQFF.

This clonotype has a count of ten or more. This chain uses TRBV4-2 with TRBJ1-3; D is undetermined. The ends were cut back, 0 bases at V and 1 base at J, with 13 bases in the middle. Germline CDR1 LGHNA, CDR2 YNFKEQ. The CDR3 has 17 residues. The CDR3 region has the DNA TGTGCCAGCAGCCAAGAACTGCCAGGTCAATCTGGAAACACCATATATTTT. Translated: CASSQELPGQSGNTIYF.

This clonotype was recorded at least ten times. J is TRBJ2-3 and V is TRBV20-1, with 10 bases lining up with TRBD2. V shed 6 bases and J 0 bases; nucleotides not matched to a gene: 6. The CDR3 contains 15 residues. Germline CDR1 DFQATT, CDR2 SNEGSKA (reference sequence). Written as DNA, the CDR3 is TGCAGTGCCCGAGCGGGGGGGTGGAGCACAGATACGCAGTATTTT. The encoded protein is CSARAGGWSTDTQYF.

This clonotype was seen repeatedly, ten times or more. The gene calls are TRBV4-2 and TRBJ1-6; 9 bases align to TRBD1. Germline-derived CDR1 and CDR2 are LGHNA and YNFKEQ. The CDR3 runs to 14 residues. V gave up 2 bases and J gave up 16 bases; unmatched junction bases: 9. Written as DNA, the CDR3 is TGTGCCAGCAGCCAAAACAGGGGGCAGGGGTGGCTCCACTTT. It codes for CASSQNRGQGWLHF.

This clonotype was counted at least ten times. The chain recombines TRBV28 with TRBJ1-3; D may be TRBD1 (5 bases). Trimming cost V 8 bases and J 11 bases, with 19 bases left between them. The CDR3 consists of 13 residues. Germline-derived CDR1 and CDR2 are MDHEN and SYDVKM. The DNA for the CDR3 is TGTGCCAGCGCCCCTCTTGGGACCGCAGCCATATATTTT. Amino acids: CASAPLGTAAIYF. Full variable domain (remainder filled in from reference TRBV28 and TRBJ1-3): DVKVTQSSRYLVKRTGEKVFLECVQDMDHENMFWYRQDPGLGLRLIYFSYDVKMKEKGDIPEGYSVSREKKERFSLILESASTNQTSMYLCASAPLGTAAIYFGEGSWLTVV.

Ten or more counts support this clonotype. The CDR3 DNA reads TGCAGTGCTAGTTCCCTAGCCATGGTAAAGACCCAGTACTTC. As protein: CSASSLAMVKTQYF. This chain joins TRBV20-1 and TRBJ2-5, with D tentatively TRBD2 (5 bases). Germline V gene data show CDR1 as DFQATT and CDR2 as SNEGSKA (reference sequence). Trimming took 3 bases from V and 6 from J, leaving 17 bases between them. The CDR3 extends over 14 amino acids.

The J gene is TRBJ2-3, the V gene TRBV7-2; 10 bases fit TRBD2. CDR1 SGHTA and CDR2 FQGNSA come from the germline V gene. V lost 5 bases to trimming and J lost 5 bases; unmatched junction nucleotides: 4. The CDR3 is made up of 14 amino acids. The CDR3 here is CASSRSGGVDTQYF. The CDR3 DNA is TGTGCCAGCAGCCGGAGCGGGGGGGTAGATACGCAGTATTTT.

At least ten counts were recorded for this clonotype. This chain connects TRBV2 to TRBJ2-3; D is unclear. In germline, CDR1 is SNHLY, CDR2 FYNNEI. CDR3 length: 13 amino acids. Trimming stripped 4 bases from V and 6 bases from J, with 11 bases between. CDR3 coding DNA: TGTGCCAGCAGTGGGGCAGTGGGGGATACGCAGTATTTT. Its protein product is CASSGAVGDTQYF.

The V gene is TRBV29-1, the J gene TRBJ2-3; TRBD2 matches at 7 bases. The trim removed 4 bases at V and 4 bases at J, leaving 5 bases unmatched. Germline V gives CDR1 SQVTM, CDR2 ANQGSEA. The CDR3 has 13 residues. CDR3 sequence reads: CSVGREVADTQYF. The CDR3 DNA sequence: TGCAGCGTTGGTCGGGAGGTCGCAGATACGCAGTATTTT.

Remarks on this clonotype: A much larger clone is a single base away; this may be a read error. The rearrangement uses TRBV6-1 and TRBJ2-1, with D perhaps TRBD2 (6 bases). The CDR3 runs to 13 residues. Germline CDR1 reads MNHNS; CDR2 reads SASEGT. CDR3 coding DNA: TGTGTCAGCAGTGCTCAAGGGAGGAATGAGCAGTTCTTC. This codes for CVSSAQGRNEQFF.

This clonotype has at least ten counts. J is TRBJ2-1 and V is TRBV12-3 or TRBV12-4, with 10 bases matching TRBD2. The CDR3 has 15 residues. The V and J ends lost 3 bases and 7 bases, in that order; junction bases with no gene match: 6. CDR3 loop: CASSFLAGGGNEQFF. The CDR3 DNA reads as TGTGCCAGCAGTTTTTTAGCGGGGGGCGGAAATGAGCAGTTCTTC.

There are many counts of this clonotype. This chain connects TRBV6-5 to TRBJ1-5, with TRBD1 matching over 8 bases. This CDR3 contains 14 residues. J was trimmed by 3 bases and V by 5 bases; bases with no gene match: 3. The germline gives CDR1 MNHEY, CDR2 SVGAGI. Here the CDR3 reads CASSQGQVNQPQHF. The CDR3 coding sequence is TGTGCCAGCAGTCAGGGACAGGTCAATCAGCCCCAGCATTTT.

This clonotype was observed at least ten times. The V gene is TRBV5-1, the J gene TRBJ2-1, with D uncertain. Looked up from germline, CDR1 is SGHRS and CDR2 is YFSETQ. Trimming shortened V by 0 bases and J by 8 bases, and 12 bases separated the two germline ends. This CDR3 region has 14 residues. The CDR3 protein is CASSLEGRGDEQFF. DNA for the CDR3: TGCGCCAGCAGCTTGGAGGGTAGAGGCGATGAGCAGTTCTTC.

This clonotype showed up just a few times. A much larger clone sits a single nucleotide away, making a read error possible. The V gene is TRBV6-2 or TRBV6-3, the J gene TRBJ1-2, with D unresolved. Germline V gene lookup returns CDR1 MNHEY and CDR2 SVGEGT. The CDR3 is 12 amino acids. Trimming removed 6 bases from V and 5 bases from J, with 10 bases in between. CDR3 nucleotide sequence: TGTGCCAGCAGCTCACGTCGATATGGCTACACCTTC. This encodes CASSSRRYGYTF.

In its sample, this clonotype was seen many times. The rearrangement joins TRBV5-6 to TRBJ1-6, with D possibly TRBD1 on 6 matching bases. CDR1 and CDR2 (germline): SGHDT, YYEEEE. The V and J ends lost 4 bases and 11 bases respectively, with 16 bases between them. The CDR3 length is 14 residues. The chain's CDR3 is CASSADRRGPPLHF. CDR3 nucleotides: TGTGCCAGCAGCGCGGACCGGCGGGGGCCACCCCTCCACTTT.

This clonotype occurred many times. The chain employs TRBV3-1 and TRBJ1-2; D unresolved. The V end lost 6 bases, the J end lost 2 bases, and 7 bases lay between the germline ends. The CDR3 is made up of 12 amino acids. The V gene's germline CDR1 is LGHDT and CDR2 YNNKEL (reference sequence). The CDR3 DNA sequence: TGTGCCAGCAGTCGACTAAACTATGGCTACACCTTC. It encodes CASSRLNYGYTF.

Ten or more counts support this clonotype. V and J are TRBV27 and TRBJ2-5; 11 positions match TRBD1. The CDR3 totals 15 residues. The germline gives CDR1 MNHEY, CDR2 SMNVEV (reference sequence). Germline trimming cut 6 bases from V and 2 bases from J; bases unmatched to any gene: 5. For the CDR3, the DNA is TGTGCCAGCAGCCGGGGGACAGGGGGTCAAGAGACCCAGTACTTC. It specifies CASSRGTGGQETQYF.

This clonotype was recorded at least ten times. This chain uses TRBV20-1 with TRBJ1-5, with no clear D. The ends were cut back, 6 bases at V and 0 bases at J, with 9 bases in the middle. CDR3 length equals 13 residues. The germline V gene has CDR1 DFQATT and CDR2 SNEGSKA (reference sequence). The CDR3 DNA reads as TGCAGTGCAAGCCAGGCTAGCAATCAGCCCCAGCATTTT. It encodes CSASQASNQPQHF.

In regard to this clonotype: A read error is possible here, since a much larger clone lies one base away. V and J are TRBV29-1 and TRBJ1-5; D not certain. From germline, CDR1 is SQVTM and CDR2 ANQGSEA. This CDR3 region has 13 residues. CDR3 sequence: CSFSRQANQSQHF. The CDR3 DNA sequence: TGCAGCTTCTCCCGCCAGGCCAATCAGTCCCAGCATTTT. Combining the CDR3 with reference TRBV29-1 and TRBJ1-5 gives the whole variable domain SAVISQKPSRDICQRGTSLTIQCQVDSQVTMMFWYRQQPGQSLTLIATANQGSEATYESGFVIDKFPISRPNLTFSTLTVSNMSPEDSSIYLCSFSRQANQSQHFGDGTRLSIL.

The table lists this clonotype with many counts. Written as DNA, the CDR3 is TGCAGTGCTACTATAGGCAATCAGCCCCAGCATTTT. As protein: CSATIGNQPQHF. The V and J genes are TRBV20-1 and TRBJ1-5, with unresolved D. The CDR3 runs 12 residues. Per the germline V gene, CDR1 is DFQATT and CDR2 is SNEGSKA (reference sequence). Trimming pared 4 bases from V and 2 bases from J, leaving 6 bases between.

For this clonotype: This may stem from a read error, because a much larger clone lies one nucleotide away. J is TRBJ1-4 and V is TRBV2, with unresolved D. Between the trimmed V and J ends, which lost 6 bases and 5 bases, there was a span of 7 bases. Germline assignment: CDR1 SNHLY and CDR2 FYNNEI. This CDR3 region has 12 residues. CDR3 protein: CASRSENEKLFF. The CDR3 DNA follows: TGTGCCAGCAGAAGTGAGAATGAAAAACTGTTTTTT.

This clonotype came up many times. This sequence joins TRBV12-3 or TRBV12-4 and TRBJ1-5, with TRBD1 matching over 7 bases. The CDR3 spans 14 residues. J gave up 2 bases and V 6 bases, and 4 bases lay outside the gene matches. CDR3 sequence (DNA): TGTGCCAGCAGCCCAGGACAGGGCAATCAGCCCCAGCATTTT. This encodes CASSPGQGNQPQHF.

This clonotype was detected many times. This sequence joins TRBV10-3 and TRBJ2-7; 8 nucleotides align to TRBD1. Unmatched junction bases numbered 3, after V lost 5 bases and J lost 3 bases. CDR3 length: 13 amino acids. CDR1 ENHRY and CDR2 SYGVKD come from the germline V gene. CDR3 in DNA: TGTGCCATCAGTACAGGGGGAGGCTACGAGCAGTACTTC. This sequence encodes CAISTGGGYEQYF.

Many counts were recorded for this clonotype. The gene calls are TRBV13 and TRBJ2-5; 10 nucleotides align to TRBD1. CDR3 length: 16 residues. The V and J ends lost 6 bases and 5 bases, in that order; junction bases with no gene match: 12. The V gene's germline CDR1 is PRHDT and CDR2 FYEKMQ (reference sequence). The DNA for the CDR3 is TGTGCCAGCAGTCGGTTCTGGGACAGGGGAGGGGAGACCCAGTACTTC. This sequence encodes CASSRFWDRGGETQYF.

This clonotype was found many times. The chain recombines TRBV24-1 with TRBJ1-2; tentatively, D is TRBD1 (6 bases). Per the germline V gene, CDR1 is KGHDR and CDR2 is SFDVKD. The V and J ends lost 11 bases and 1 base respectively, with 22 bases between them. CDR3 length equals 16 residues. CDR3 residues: CAIGGDKAGLNYGYTF. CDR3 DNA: TGTGCCATAGGAGGGGACAAGGCGGGACTTAACTATGGCTACACCTTC.